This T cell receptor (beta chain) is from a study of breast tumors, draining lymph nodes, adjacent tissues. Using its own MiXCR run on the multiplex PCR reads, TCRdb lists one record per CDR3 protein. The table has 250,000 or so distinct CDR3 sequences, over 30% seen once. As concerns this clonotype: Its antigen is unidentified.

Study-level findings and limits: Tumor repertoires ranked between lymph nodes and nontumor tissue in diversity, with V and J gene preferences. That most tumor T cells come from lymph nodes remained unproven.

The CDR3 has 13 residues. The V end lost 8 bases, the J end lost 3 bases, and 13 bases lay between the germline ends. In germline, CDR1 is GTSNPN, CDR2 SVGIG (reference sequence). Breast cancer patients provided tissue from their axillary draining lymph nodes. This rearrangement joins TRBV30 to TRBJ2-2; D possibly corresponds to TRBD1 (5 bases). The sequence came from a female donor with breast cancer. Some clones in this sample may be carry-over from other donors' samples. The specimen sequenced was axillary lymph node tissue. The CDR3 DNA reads TGTGCCCAGGGTAGGAGTCACACCGGGGAGCTGTTTTTT. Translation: CAQGRSHTGELFF.